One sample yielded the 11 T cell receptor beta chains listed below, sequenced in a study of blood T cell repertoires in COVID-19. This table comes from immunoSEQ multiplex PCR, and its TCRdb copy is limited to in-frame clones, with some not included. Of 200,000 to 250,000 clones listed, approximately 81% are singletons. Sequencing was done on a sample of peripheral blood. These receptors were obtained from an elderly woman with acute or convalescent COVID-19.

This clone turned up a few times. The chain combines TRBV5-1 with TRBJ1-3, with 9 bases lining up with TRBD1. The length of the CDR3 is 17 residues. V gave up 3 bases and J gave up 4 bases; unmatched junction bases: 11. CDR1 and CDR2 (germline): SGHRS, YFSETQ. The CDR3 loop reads CASSSQNPGTGGNTIYF. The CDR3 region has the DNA TGCGCCAGCAGCTCCCAGAACCCCGGGACAGGGGGAAACACCATATATTTT.

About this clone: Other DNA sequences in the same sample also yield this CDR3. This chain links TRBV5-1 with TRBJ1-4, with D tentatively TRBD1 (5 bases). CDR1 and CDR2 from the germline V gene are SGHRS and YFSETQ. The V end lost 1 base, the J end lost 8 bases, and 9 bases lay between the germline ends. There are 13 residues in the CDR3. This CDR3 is CASSLQGQEKLFF. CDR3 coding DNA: TGCGCCAGCAGCTTGCAGGGCCAGGAAAAACTGTTTTTT.

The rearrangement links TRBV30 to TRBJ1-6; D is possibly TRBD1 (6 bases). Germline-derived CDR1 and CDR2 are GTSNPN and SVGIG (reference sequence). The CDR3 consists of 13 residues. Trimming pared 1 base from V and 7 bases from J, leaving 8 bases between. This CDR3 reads CAWSAQGNSPLHF. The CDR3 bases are TGTGCCTGGAGTGCACAGGGCAATTCACCCCTCCACTTT.

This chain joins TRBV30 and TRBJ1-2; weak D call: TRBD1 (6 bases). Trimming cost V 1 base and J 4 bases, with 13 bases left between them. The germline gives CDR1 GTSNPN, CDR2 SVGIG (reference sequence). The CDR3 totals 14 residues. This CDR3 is CAWSAGTLVYGYTF. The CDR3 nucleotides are TGTGCCTGGAGTGCCGGGACATTAGTCTATGGCTACACCTTC.

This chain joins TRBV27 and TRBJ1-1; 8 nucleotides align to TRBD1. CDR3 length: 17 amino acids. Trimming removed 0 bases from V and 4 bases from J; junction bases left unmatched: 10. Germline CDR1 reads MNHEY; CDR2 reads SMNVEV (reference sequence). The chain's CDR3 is CASSLSGPGQVGTEAFF. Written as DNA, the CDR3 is TGTGCCAGCAGTTTATCCGGCCCGGGACAGGTGGGCACTGAAGCTTTCTTT.

The DNA of the CDR3 is TGTGCCAGCAGCTTAGGTGGGACAGGTGCTTACGAGCAGTACTTC. Its protein is CASSLGGTGAYEQYF. The gene calls are TRBV5-4 and TRBJ2-7; TRBD1 agrees at 8 bases. Germline V gene lookup returns CDR1 SGHNT and CDR2 YYREEE (reference sequence). The CDR3 has 15 amino acids. Germline trimming cut 2 bases from V and 4 bases from J; bases unmatched to any gene: 8. The whole variable domain, remainder taken from reference TRBV5-4 and TRBJ2-7, is ETGVTQSPTHLIKTRGQQVTLRCSSQSGHNTVSWYQQALGQGPQFIFQYYREEENGRGNFPPRFSGLQFPNYSSELNVNALELDDSALYLCASSLGGTGAYEQYFGPGTRLTVT.

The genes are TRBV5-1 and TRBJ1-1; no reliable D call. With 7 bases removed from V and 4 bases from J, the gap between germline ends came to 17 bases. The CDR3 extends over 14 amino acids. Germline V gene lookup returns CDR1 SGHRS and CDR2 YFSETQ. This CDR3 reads CASAGESRATEAFF. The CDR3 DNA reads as TGCGCCAGCGCAGGAGAGTCGAGGGCCACTGAAGCTTTCTTT.

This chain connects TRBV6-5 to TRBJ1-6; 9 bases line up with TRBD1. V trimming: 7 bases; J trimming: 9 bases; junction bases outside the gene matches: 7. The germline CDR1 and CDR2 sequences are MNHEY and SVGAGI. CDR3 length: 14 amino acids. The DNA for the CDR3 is TGTGCCAGCACTCCGGGACAGGGAGTTTCACCCCTCCACTTT. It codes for CASTPGQGVSPLHF.

The CDR3 DNA reads as TGTGCCAGCAAGATGGGCCTTGGTACTGAAGCTTTCTTT. Residues: CASKMGLGTEAFF. V and J are TRBV7-2 and TRBJ1-1; no definite D call. Germline V gene sequence: CDR1 SGHTA, CDR2 FQGNSA. This CDR3 is 13 amino acids long. Trimming stripped 7 bases from V and 5 bases from J, with 14 bases between.

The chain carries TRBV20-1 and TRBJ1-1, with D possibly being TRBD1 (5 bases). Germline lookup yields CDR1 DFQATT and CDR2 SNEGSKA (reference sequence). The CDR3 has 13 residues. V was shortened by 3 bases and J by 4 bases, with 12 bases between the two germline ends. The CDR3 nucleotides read TGCAGTGCTAGTTTCGACAGCCTCACTGAAGCTTTCTTT. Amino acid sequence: CSASFDSLTEAFF.

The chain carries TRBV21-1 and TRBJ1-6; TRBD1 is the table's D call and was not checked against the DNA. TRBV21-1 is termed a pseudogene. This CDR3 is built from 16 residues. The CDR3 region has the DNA TGTGCCAGCAGCCTCAGGGGGCGCTTCTATAATTCACCCCTCCACTTT. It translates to CASSLRGRFYNSPLHF.